The 9 T cell receptor beta chains reported below all come from one sample, sequenced in a study of vaccination and CD4 T cells after COVID-19. Researchers used the Oncomine TCR Beta short-read assay to sequence DNA from cultured CD4+ T cells. TCRdb passed the PCR reads through MiXCR, listing each CDR3 protein once. This sample yields under 7,500 distinct CDR3 sequences, of which about 41% are seen a single time; 30% to 45% belongs to the top ten. No cognate antigen is known for these TCRs. Treatment denoted: approximately nine-day PBMC culture with coronavirus spike peptide pools or control peptides (ViraFEST assay). The unexposed donor provided CD4+ T cells, which were taken before the COVID-19 pandemic (2011-2018). The sample comprised CD4+ T cells from blood, cultured in vitro. The receptors were sampled from a human donor in good health.

In its sample, this clonotype was seen a few times. The chain couples TRBV18 to TRBJ1-1; TRBD1 might be the D (6 bases). The CDR3 loop spans 15 amino acids. CDR1 and CDR2 (germline): KGHSH, LQKENI. Trimming stripped 0 bases from V and 6 bases from J, with 14 bases between. The CDR3, as DNA: TGTGCCAGCTCACCACCTGAAGGACAGTTCGCTGAAGCTTTCTTT. Protein sequence: CASSPPEGQFAEAFF. Drawing the rest from reference TRBV18 and TRBJ1-1, the complete variable domain is NAGVMQNPRHLVRRRGQEARLRCSPMKGHSHVYWYRQLPEEGLKFMVYLQKENIIDESGMPKERFSAEFPKEGPSILRIQQVVRGDSAAYFCASSPPEGQFAEAFFGQGTRLTVV.

The chain couples TRBV18 to TRBJ2-7, with 13 bases that match TRBD2. This CDR3 is built from 15 residues. Trimming removed 5 bases from V and 2 bases from J; junction bases left unmatched: 3. Germline V gene sequence: CDR1 KGHSH, CDR2 LQKENI. The CDR3: CASSGLAGVTYEQYF. Here the CDR3 DNA reads TGTGCCAGCTCAGGACTAGCGGGGGTTACCTACGAGCAGTACTTC.

The chain uses TRBV20-1 and TRBJ2-1, with D unresolved. The CDR3 consists of 13 residues. In germline, CDR1 is DFQATT, CDR2 SNEGSKA (reference sequence). Trimming removed 7 bases at V and 0 bases at J, with 10 bases between. CDR3 coding DNA: TGCAGTGGTCACGGTAGCTCCTACAATGAGCAGTTCTTC. It is translated as CSGHGSSYNEQFF.

The chain carries TRBV20-1 and TRBJ1-6; no reliable D call. CDR1 DFQATT and CDR2 SNEGSKA come from the germline V gene (reference sequence). The CDR3 is made up of 12 amino acids. V gave up 1 base and J gave up 10 bases, with 8 bases separating them. CDR3 DNA: TGCAGTGCTAGAGCAGGCACCTCACCCCTCCACTTT. Amino acids: CSARAGTSPLHF.

V gene TRBV21-1 combines with J gene TRBJ2-7. TRBV21-1 is annotated as a pseudogene. This CDR3 spans 15 amino acids. CDR3 sequence reads: CASSDPREVVYEQYF. In DNA form, the CDR3 reads TGTGCCAGCAGCGACCCACGAGAGGTAGTCTACGAGCAGTACTTC.

The rearrangement joins TRBV7-8 to TRBJ2-3; D perhaps matches TRBD2 (5 bases). The germline CDR1 and CDR2 sequences are SGHVS and FQNEAQ. The V end was cut by 8 bases, the J end by 0 bases, with 15 bases between. This CDR3 region has 15 residues. CDR3 sequence (DNA): TGTGCCAGCTCGGTGGTAGGACTTAGCACAGATACGCAGTATTTT. Translation gives CASSVVGLSTDTQYF.

The chain has TRBV5-1 and TRBJ2-7; 8 nucleotides match TRBD2. Losses at the gene ends were 2 bases for V and 4 bases for J; bases not matched to a gene: 8. The CDR3 contains 15 residues. Germline V gene lookup returns CDR1 SGHRS and CDR2 YFSETQ. The chain's CDR3 is CASSFSPSGGYEQYF. Written as DNA, the CDR3 is TGCGCCAGCAGCTTCTCCCCCAGCGGGGGTTACGAGCAGTACTTC.

V usage is TRBV2 and J usage is TRBJ2-1; TRBD2 matches 14 bases. Unmatched junction bases numbered 7, after V lost 3 bases and J lost 9 bases. This CDR3 region has 16 residues. CDR1 SNHLY and CDR2 FYNNEI come from the germline V gene. The CDR3 loop is CASSEGLAGAGSEQFF. As DNA, the CDR3 is TGTGCCAGCAGTGAGGGACTAGCGGGGGCGGGGAGTGAGCAGTTCTTC.

V is TRBV25-1 and J is TRBJ1-2; 9 nucleotides line up with TRBD1. This CDR3 is 15 amino acids long. The J segment lost 1 base and the V segment lost 5 bases, leaving 5 bases of the junction unmatched. Per the germline V gene, CDR1 is MGHDK and CDR2 is SYGVNS. DNA for the CDR3: TGTGCCAGCAGTTTTCGGACAGGGGATAACTATGGCTACACCTTC. Translating gives CASSFRTGDNYGYTF.